A selection of T cell receptor beta chains follows, all from one sample in a study of blood T cell repertoires in COVID-19. Sequencing used immunoSEQ multiplex PCR; TCRdb keeps in-frame clones, though not all of them. The sample contains about 36,000 clones, around four fifths of which appear only once. Source material: peripheral blood. The receptors were gathered from a human donor in a cohort sampled during active COVID-19. The CDR3 runs from the conserved cysteine through the conserved F or W. Each record gives: CDR3 protein, CDR3 DNA, clone size, D gene, V gene, J gene. The D gene is left open where the match is weak. Size tells how often a clone was seen (once, few, many) or the class of an expanded clone, and some rows leave it out.

CDR3aa: CASSLDRDGYTF
CDR3nt: TGTGCCAGCAGCCTAGACAGGGATGGCTACACCTTC
abundance: .
d_gene: TRBD1
v_gene: TRBV5-5
j_gene: TRBJ1-2

CDR3aa: CASSNGGAGETQYF
CDR3nt: TGTGCCAGCAGCAACGGGGGGGCAGGAGAGACCCAGTACTTC
abundance: few
d_gene: TRBD2
v_gene: TRBV7-2
j_gene: TRBJ2-5

CDR3aa: CASLSDSRNTIYF
CDR3nt: TGTGCCAGCTTATCGGACAGCCGAAACACCATATATTTT
abundance: few
d_gene: .
v_gene: TRBV6-5
j_gene: TRBJ1-3

CDR3aa: CASREEVSTFF
CDR3nt: TGTGCCAGCAGAGAAGAGGTCTCAACTTTCTTT
abundance: few
d_gene: .
v_gene: TRBV12-3/TRBV12-4
j_gene: TRBJ1-1

CDR3aa: CASSLELDYNEQFF
CDR3nt: TGTGCCAGCAGCTTAGAACTAGATTACAATGAGCAGTTCTTC
abundance: .
d_gene: .
v_gene: TRBV11-3
j_gene: TRBJ2-1

CDR3aa: CASSQGNRGPLGEKLFF
CDR3nt: TGTGCCAGCAGCCAAGGGAACAGGGGGCCCTTAGGGGAAAAACTGTTTTTT
abundance: .
d_gene: TRBD1
v_gene: TRBV14
j_gene: TRBJ1-4

CDR3aa: CASGGRGGETQYF
CDR3nt: TGTGCCAGCGGGGGAAGGGGAGGGGAGACCCAGTACTTC
abundance: .
d_gene: TRBD2
v_gene: TRBV28
j_gene: TRBJ2-5

CDR3aa: CASSLQGDQPQHF
CDR3nt: TGTGCCAGCAGCTTACAGGGTGATCAGCCCCAGCATTTT
abundance: .
d_gene: .
v_gene: TRBV6-5
j_gene: TRBJ1-5

CDR3aa: CASSDSERGGFGELFF
CDR3nt: TGTGCCAGCAGTGACTCTGAGCGGGGGGGTTTCGGGGAGCTGTTTTTT
abundance: few
d_gene: TRBD2
v_gene: TRBV6-4
j_gene: TRBJ2-2

CDR3aa: CASSFDRGREKLFF
CDR3nt: TGTGCCAGCAGCTTTGACAGGGGGCGTGAAAAACTGTTTTTT
abundance: .
d_gene: TRBD1
v_gene: TRBV7-2
j_gene: TRBJ1-4

CDR3aa: CAWSLDRGNQPQHF
CDR3nt: TGTGCCTGGAGTCTCGACAGAGGCAATCAGCCCCAGCATTTT
abundance: .
d_gene: .
v_gene: TRBV30
j_gene: TRBJ1-5

CDR3aa: CSVVDAGPHIQYF
CDR3nt: TGCAGCGTAGTCGACGCGGGGCCACACATTCAGTACTTC
abundance: .
d_gene: .
v_gene: TRBV29-1
j_gene: TRBJ2-4

CDR3aa: CASRQGHNSPLHF
CDR3nt: TGTGCCAGTCGACAGGGACATAATTCACCCCTCCACTTT
abundance: .
d_gene: TRBD1
v_gene: TRBV12-3/TRBV12-4
j_gene: TRBJ1-6

CDR3aa: CASSLSNRGIRMGYTF
CDR3nt: TGTGCCAGCAGTTTATCAAACCGGGGGATTCGTATGGGCTACACCTTC
abundance: .
d_gene: .
v_gene: TRBV27
j_gene: TRBJ1-2

CDR3aa: CASSVQGGIGELFF
CDR3nt: TGTGCCAGCAGCGTACAGGGGGGTATCGGGGAGCTGTTTTTT
abundance: once
d_gene: .
v_gene: TRBV9
j_gene: TRBJ2-2

CDR3aa: CASSPGTAGNTIYF
CDR3nt: TGTGCCAGCAGTCCTGGGACAGCGGGAAACACCATATATTTT
abundance: .
d_gene: TRBD1
v_gene: TRBV28
j_gene: TRBJ1-3

CDR3aa: CASSLRQGDLGTEAFF
CDR3nt: TGTGCCAGCAGCTTACGACAGGGGGATTTGGGCACTGAAGCTTTCTTT
abundance: .
d_gene: TRBD1
v_gene: TRBV5-8
j_gene: TRBJ1-1

CDR3aa: CASSRGGQSYEQYF
CDR3nt: TGTGCCAGCAGCCGGGGGGGGCAATCCTACGAGCAGTACTTC
abundance: .
d_gene: .
v_gene: TRBV3-1/TRBV3-2
j_gene: TRBJ2-7

CDR3aa: CASSQRGGQSDTQYF
CDR3nt: TGTGCCAGCAGTCAGCGGGGGGGCCAGTCAGATACGCAGTATTTT
abundance: .
d_gene: TRBD2
v_gene: TRBV6-5
j_gene: TRBJ2-3

CDR3aa: CASSLGGQEGSYGYTF
CDR3nt: TGTGCCAGCAGCTTAGGGGGTCAGGAGGGGAGCTATGGCTACACCTTC
abundance: .
d_gene: .
v_gene: TRBV7-8
j_gene: TRBJ1-2

CDR3aa: CSQLDSYEQYF
CDR3nt: TGCAGTCAACTGGACAGCTACGAGCAGTACTTC
abundance: .
d_gene: .
v_gene: TRBV20-1
j_gene: TRBJ2-7

CDR3aa: CASSQDRRTRGTQYF
CDR3nt: TGTGCCAGCAGCCAAGATAGGCGGACCAGGGGGACCCAGTACTTC
abundance: .
d_gene: .
v_gene: TRBV14
j_gene: TRBJ2-5

CDR3aa: CASSVDRTAFF
CDR3nt: TGTGCCAGCAGTGTGGACAGGACAGCTTTCTTT
abundance: .
d_gene: TRBD1
v_gene: TRBV6-2/TRBV6-3
j_gene: TRBJ1-1

CDR3aa: CASSQGTGAYNEQFF
CDR3nt: TGTGCCAGCAGCCAGGGGACAGGGGCTTACAATGAGCAGTTCTTC
abundance: .
d_gene: TRBD1
v_gene: TRBV3-1/TRBV3-2
j_gene: TRBJ2-1

CDR3aa: CASSPVSGEIRGNEQFF
CDR3nt: TGTGCCAGCAGCCCTGTTAGCGGGGAGATCAGGGGGAATGAGCAGTTCTTC
abundance: few
d_gene: .
v_gene: TRBV9
j_gene: TRBJ2-1

CDR3aa: CASSLEQGTAYEQYF
CDR3nt: TGTGCCAGCAGCTTAGAACAGGGGACGGCCTACGAGCAGTACTTC
abundance: .
d_gene: TRBD1
v_gene: TRBV7-8
j_gene: TRBJ2-7

CDR3aa: CASRLLPGQGYNEQFF
CDR3nt: TGCGCCAGCAGATTATTACCGGGACAGGGTTACAATGAGCAGTTCTTC
abundance: once
d_gene: TRBD1
v_gene: TRBV5-1
j_gene: TRBJ2-1

CDR3aa: CASSFTGGALYEQYF
CDR3nt: TGTGCCAGCAGCTTCACCGGGGGGGCCTTGTACGAGCAGTACTTC
abundance: .
d_gene: TRBD2
v_gene: TRBV7-2
j_gene: TRBJ2-7

CDR3aa: CASRRGETGELFF
CDR3nt: TGTGCCAGCAGACGGGGGGAGACTGGGGAGCTGTTTTTT
abundance: .
d_gene: TRBD2
v_gene: TRBV6-5
j_gene: TRBJ2-2

CDR3aa: CASSLPGQINEQFF
CDR3nt: TGTGCCAGCAGCTTACCCGGACAGATCAATGAGCAGTTCTTC
abundance: few
d_gene: .
v_gene: TRBV7-8
j_gene: TRBJ2-1

CDR3aa: CASSESGDRAYEQYF
CDR3nt: TGTGCCAGCAGTGAATCGGGAGACAGGGCCTACGAGCAGTACTTC
abundance: .
d_gene: .
v_gene: TRBV25-1
j_gene: TRBJ2-7

CDR3aa: CASSLGSGGANTEAFF
CDR3nt: TGCGCCAGCAGCTTGGGATCGGGAGGAGCAAACACTGAAGCTTTCTTT
abundance: .
d_gene: .
v_gene: TRBV5-1
j_gene: TRBJ1-1

CDR3aa: CASRAGGAYGYTF
CDR3nt: TGTGCCAGCAGGGCAGGGGGCGCGTATGGCTACACCTTC
abundance: .
d_gene: TRBD1
v_gene: TRBV28
j_gene: TRBJ1-2

CDR3aa: CASSVVGLRQPQHF
CDR3nt: TGTGCCAGCAGCGTAGTAGGCTTGAGGCAGCCCCAGCATTTT
abundance: once
d_gene: .
v_gene: TRBV9
j_gene: TRBJ1-5

CDR3aa: CASSRGTEVFF
CDR3nt: TGTGCCAGCTCCAGGGGCACTGAAGTTTTCTTT
abundance: .
d_gene: .
v_gene: TRBV28
j_gene: TRBJ1-1

CDR3aa: CASSIRSRGSSYNEQFF
CDR3nt: TGTGCCAGTAGTATTCGCTCTAGGGGGAGCTCCTACAATGAGCAGTTCTTC
abundance: .
d_gene: .
v_gene: TRBV19
j_gene: TRBJ2-1

CDR3aa: CAGYRGGNTIYF
CDR3nt: TGTGCCGGTTACAGGGGTGGAAACACCATATATTTT
abundance: .
d_gene: TRBD1
v_gene: TRBV30
j_gene: TRBJ1-3

CDR3aa: CASSPRHSPYEQYF
CDR3nt: TGTGCCAGCAGCCCGCGGCACTCCCCCTACGAGCAGTACTTC
abundance: .
d_gene: .
v_gene: TRBV3-1/TRBV3-2
j_gene: TRBJ2-7

CDR3aa: CASRHRAGLFF
CDR3nt: TGTGCCAGCAGGCACAGGGCCGGACTGTTTTTT
abundance: few
d_gene: .
v_gene: TRBV12-3/TRBV12-4
j_gene: TRBJ1-4

CDR3aa: CASSQGAGGHYEQFF
CDR3nt: TGTGCCAGCAGCCAAGGGGCGGGGGGGCATTATGAGCAGTTCTTC
abundance: .
d_gene: TRBD2
v_gene: TRBV4-2
j_gene: TRBJ2-1

CDR3aa: CASSRKFDQPQHF
CDR3nt: TGTGCCAGCAGCCGTAAATTTGATCAGCCCCAGCATTTT
abundance: .
d_gene: .
v_gene: TRBV12-3/TRBV12-4
j_gene: TRBJ1-5

CDR3aa: CASTRQGGETQYF
CDR3nt: TGTGCCAGCACCCGGCAGGGGGGAGAGACCCAGTACTTC
abundance: once
d_gene: .
v_gene: TRBV12-3/TRBV12-4
j_gene: TRBJ2-5

CDR3aa: CASSWDRRYEQYF
CDR3nt: TGTGCCAGCAGCTGGGACAGGAGATACGAGCAGTACTTC
abundance: .
d_gene: TRBD1
v_gene: TRBV3-1/TRBV3-2
j_gene: TRBJ2-7

CDR3aa: CASRMTVGGYTF
CDR3nt: TGTGCCAGCAGGATGACAGTTGGTGGCTACACCTTC
abundance: .
d_gene: .
v_gene: TRBV5-4
j_gene: TRBJ1-2

CDR3aa: CASGLGAGGLYEQYF
CDR3nt: TGTGCCAGCGGGCTGGGAGCGGGGGGGCTATACGAGCAGTACTTC
abundance: .
d_gene: TRBD2
v_gene: TRBV7-2
j_gene: TRBJ2-7

CDR3aa: CASSLNRGGLREQYF
CDR3nt: TGTGCCAGCAGTCTCAACAGGGGGGGTTTGAGGGAGCAGTACTTC
abundance: once
d_gene: .
v_gene: TRBV28
j_gene: TRBJ2-7

CDR3aa: CASSSGSSRDTEAFF
CDR3nt: TGTGCCAGCAGCTCAGGCTCTTCGAGGGACACTGAAGCTTTCTTT
abundance: .
d_gene: .
v_gene: TRBV11-2
j_gene: TRBJ1-1